This T cell receptor (beta chain) was retrieved from a study of blood T cells in healthy people across ages. A minimum of 7 million PBMCs was isolated per sample. It was with a sample-barcoded 5' primer and a J-beta primer mix that a second PCR of about 7 to 12 cycles was run. Paired-end reads containing CDR3 totaled no fewer than 2.5 million for each sample. TCRdb re-called the 5' RACE reads through MiXCR, storing one row per CDR3 protein. The sample lists 1,500,000 or so distinct CDR3 sequences; roughly 60% were seen once. This CDR3 comprises 18 residues. After removal of 3 bases from V and 4 bases from J, the junction contained 16 bases not matched to a gene. In germline, CDR1 is ENHRY, CDR2 SYGVKD. There are a few counts of this clonotype.

Specimen: blood. This chain links TRBV10-3 with TRBJ2-3; 7 positions match TRBD1. This receptor was obtained from a man aged 18 to 29 in good health. Here the CDR3 DNA reads TGTGCCATCAGTGAACATAGTAAGGGGGCGCAGATCGCAGATACGCAGTATTTT. It yields the protein CAISEHSKGAQIADTQYF.